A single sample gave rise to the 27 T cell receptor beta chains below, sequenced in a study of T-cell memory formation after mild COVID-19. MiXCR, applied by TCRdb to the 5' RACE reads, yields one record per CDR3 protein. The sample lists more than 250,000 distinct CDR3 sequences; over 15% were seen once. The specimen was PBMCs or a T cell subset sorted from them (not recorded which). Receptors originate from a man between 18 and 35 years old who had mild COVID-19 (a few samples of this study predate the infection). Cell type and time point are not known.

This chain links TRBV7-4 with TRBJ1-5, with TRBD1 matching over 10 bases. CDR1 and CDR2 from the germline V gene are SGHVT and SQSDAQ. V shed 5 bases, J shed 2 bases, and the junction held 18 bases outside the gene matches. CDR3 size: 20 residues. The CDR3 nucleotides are TGTGCCAGCAGCGCGCAGACAGGGGGCGCGTACATGGTTGGCAATCAGCCCCAGCATTTT. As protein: CASSAQTGGAYMVGNQPQHF.

The CDR3 loop reads CSARDGDTGRETQYF. The CDR3 nucleotides are TGCAGTGCTAGAGATGGGGATACCGGAAGGGAGACCCAGTACTTC. The chain carries TRBV20-1 and TRBJ2-5; D remains unclear. CDR3 size: 15 residues. Germline V CDR1 and CDR2: DFQATT, SNEGSKA (reference sequence). V lost 0 bases to trimming and J lost 5 bases, with 16 bases between them.

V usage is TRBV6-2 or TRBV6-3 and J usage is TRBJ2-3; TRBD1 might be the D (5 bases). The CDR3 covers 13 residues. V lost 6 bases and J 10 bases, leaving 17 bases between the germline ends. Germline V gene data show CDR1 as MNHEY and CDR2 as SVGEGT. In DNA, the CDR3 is TGTGCCAGCAGAAACAGCAGGGTGACGGCGCAGTATTTT. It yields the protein CASRNSRVTAQYF.

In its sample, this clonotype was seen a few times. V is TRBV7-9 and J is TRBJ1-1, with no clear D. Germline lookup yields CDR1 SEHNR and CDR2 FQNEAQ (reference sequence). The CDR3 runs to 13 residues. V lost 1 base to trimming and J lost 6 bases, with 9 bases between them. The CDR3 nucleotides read TGTGCCAGCAGCTTAGTTGACCGTTCTGAAGCTTTCTTT. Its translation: CASSLVDRSEAFF.

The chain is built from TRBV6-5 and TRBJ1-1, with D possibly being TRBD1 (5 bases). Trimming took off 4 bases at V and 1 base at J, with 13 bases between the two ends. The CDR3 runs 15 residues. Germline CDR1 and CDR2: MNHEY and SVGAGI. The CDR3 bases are TGTGCCAGCAGTTCGCTACAGGTTAGGAACACTGAAGCTTTCTTT. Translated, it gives CASSSLQVRNTEAFF.

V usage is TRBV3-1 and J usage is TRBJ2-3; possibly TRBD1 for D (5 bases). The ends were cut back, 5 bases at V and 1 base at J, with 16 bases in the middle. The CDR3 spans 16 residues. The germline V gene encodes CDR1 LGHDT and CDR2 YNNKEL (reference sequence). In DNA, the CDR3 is TGTGCCAGCAGCACACAAAGGGGTGGTGGCACAGATACGCAGTATTTT. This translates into CASSTQRGGGTDTQYF.

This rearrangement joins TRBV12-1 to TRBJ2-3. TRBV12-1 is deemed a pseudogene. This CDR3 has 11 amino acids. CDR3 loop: CASSFSFPQYF. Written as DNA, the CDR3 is TGTGCCAGCAGCTTTTCATTTCCGCAGTATTTT.

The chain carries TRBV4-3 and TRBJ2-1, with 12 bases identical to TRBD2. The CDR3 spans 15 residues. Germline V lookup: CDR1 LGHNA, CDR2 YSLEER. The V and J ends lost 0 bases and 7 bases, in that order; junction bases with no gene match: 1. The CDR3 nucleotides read TGCGCCAGCAGCCAAGAGACTAGCGGGAGAAATGAGCAGTTCTTC. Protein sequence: CASSQETSGRNEQFF.

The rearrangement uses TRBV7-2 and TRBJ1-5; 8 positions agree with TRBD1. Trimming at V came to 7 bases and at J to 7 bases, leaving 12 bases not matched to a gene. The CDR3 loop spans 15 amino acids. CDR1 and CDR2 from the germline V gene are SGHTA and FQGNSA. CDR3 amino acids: CASNLHQGAQQPQHF. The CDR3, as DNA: TGTGCCAGCAACTTGCATCAGGGGGCTCAACAGCCCCAGCATTTT.

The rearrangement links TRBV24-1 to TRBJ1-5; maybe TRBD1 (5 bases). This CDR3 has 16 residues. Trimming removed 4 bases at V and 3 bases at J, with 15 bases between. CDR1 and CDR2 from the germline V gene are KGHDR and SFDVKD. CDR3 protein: CATSELDTIINQPQHF. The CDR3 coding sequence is TGTGCCACCAGTGAGTTGGACACCATAATCAATCAGCCCCAGCATTTT.

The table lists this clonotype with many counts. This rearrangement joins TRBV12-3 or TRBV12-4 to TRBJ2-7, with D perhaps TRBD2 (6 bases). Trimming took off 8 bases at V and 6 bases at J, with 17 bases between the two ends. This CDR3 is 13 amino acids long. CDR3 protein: CASQRARGFEQYF. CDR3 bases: TGTGCCAGCCAAAGGGCGCGGGGTTTCGAGCAGTACTTC.

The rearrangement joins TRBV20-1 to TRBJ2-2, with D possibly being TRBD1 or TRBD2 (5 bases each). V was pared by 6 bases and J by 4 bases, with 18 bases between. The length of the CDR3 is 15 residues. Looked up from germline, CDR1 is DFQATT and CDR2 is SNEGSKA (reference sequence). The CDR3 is CSATPGPPGTGELFF. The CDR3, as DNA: TGCAGTGCCACACCGGGACCCCCGGGCACCGGGGAGCTGTTTTTT.

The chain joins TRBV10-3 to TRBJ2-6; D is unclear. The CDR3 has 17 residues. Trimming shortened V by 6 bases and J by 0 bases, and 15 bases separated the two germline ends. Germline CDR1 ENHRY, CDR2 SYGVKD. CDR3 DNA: TGTGCCATCAGGGAAGGTTTGCGCGGCTCTGGGGCCAACGTCCTGACTTTC. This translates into CAIREGLRGSGANVLTF.

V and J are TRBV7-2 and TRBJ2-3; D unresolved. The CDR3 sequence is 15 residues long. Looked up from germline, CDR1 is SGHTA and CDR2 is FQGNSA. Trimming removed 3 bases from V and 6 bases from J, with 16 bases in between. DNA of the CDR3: TGTGCCAGCAGCTTGATAGGCAGACCCACTGATACGCAGTATTTT. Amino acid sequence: CASSLIGRPTDTQYF.

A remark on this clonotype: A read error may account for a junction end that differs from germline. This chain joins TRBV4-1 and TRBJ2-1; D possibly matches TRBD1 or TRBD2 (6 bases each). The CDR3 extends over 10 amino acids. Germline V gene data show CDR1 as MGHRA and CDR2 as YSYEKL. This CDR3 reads CASSQEGGWF. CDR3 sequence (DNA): TGCGCCAGCAGCCAAGAGGGGGGCTGGTTC.

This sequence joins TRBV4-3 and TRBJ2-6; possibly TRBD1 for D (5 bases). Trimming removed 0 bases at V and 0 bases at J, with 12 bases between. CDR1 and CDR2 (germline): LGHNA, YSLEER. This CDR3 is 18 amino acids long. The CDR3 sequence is CASSQDTPDSSGANVLTF. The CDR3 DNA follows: TGCGCCAGCAGCCAAGATACCCCAGACAGCTCTGGGGCCAACGTCCTGACTTTC.

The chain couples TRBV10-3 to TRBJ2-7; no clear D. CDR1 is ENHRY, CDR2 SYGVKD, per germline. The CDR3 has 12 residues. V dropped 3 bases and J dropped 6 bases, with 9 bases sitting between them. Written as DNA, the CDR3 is TGTGCCATCAGTGAAGTGGGTAGCGAGCAGTACTTC. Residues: CAISEVGSEQYF.

In nucleotides, the CDR3 is TGCGCCAGCAGCCAAAGGGGGCTGGATACTGAAGCTTTCTTT. As protein: CASSQRGLDTEAFF. This chain joins TRBV4-1 and TRBJ1-1; 7 bases map to TRBD1. This CDR3 is built from 14 residues. The V gene's germline CDR1 is MGHRA and CDR2 YSYEKL. J gave up 5 bases and V 2 bases, and 5 bases lay outside the gene matches.

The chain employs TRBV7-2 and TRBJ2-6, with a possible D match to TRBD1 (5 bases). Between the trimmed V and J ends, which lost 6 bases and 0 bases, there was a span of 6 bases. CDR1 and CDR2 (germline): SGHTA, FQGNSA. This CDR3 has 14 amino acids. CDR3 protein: CASRGPSGANVLTF. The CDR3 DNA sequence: TGTGCCAGCAGGGGGCCCTCTGGGGCCAACGTCCTGACTTTC.

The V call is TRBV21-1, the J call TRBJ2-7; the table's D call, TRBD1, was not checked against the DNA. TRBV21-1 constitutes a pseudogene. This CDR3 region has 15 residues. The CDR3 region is CASTADRGDTYEQYF. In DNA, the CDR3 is TGTGCCAGCACGGCGGACAGGGGTGACACCTACGAGCAGTACTTC.

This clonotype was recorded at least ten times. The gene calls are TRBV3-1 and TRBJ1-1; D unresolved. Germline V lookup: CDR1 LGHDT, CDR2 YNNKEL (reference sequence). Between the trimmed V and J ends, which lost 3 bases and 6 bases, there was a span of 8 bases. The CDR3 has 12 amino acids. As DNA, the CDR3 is TGTGCCAGCAGCCAGACCAGCGCTGAAGCTTTCTTT. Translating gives CASSQTSAEAFF.

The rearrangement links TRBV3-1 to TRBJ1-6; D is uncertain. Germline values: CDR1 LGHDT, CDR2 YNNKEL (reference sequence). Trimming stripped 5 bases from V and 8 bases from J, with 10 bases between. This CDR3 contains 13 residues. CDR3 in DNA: TGTGCCAGCAGCTCTCAACGGTATTCACCCCTCCACTTT. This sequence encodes CASSSQRYSPLHF.

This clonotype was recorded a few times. The CDR3 DNA sequence: TGCAGTGCAAGGGCGGGGGGGCCGAAAGATACGCAGTATTTT. Translating it yields CSARAGGPKDTQYF. V gene TRBV20-1 combines with J gene TRBJ2-3, with 9 nucleotides matching TRBD2. CDR3 length: 14 amino acids. CDR1 is DFQATT and CDR2 is SNEGSKA in the germline V gene (reference sequence). V lost 6 bases, J lost 5 bases, and 9 bases stayed unmatched.

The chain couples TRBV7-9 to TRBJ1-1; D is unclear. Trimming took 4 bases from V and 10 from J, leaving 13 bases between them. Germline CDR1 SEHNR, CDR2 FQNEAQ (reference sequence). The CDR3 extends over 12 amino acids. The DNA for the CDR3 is TGTGCCAGCAGCTCGACCGCGCTGGGAGCTTTCTTT. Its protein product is CASSSTALGAFF.

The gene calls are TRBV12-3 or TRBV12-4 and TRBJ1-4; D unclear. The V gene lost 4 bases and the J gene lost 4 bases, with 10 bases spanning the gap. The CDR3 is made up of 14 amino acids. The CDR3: CASSSFAVNEKLFF. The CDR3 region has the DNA TGTGCCAGCAGTTCTTTCGCCGTTAATGAAAAACTGTTTTTT.

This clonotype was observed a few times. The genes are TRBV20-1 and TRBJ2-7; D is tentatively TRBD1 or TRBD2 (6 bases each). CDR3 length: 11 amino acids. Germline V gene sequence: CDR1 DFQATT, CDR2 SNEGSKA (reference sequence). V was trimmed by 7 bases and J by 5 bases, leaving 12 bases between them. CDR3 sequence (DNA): TGCAGTGGGCAGGGGAGGAACGAGCAGTACTTC. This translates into CSGQGRNEQYF.

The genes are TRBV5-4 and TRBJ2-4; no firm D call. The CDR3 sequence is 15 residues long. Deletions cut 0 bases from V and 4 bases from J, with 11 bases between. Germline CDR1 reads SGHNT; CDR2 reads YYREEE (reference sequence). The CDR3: CASSLEGGNKNIQYF. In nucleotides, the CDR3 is TGTGCCAGCAGCTTGGAAGGCGGTAATAAAAACATTCAGTACTTC.